Below, 17 T cell receptor beta chains from the same sample are listed, as sequenced in a study of shared clonotypes between healthy human individuals. Clones were read by immunoSEQ multiplex PCR, and TCRdb kept only the in-frame ones, dropping some. The repertoire holds fewer than 3 million clones, with approximately 90% as singletons. Sequencing was carried out using naive CD4+ T cells from PBMCs. As for subset: CD45RA+ positively selected. These receptors were taken from a man aged 18 to 29 in good health. Some clones in this sample may be carry-over from other donors' samples.

The V gene is TRBV5-5, the J gene TRBJ2-7; D could derive from TRBD1 or TRBD2 (5 bases each). V gave up 4 bases and J gave up 2 bases, with 13 bases separating them. Germline CDR1 reads SGHKS; CDR2 reads YYEKEE (reference sequence). The length of the CDR3 is 14 residues. CDR3 sequence reads: CASSLRDPAYEQYF. The CDR3 region has the DNA TGTGCCAGCAGCCTCCGGGACCCTGCCTACGAGCAGTACTTC.

The chain has TRBV28 and TRBJ1-2; the D is unclear. The CDR3 contains 14 residues. CDR1 and CDR2 (germline): MDHEN, SYDVKM. Trimming removed 2 bases at V and 0 bases at J, with 7 bases between. Here the CDR3 DNA reads TGTGCCAGCAGTTTACAGGCATCTAACTATGGCTACACCTTC. This codes for CASSLQASNYGYTF.

This CDR3 is CASSQARSMNTEAFF. Written as DNA, the CDR3 is TGCGCCAGCAGCCAAGCTCGGAGTATGAACACTGAAGCTTTCTTT. The chain joins TRBV4-1 to TRBJ1-1; D remains unclear. The V end lost 1 base, the J end lost 0 bases, and 9 bases lay between the germline ends. Germline V lookup: CDR1 MGHRA, CDR2 YSYEKL. CDR3 length: 15 amino acids.

This chain joins TRBV7-2 and TRBJ2-1, with 7 bases that match TRBD2. After removal of 3 bases from V and 7 bases from J, the junction contained 12 bases not matched to a gene. Germline V gives CDR1 SGHTA, CDR2 FQGNSA. The CDR3 contains 16 residues. The CDR3 nucleotides are TGTGCCAGCAGCTTTCTGAGCGGGATGGGGTGGAATGAGCAGTTCTTC. Its protein is CASSFLSGMGWNEQFF.

The CDR3 here is CASSYSLDRDYGYTF. For the CDR3, the DNA is TGTGCCAGCAGTTACTCTCTGGACAGGGACTATGGCTACACCTTC. V usage is TRBV6-5 and J usage is TRBJ1-2, with 8 bases aligning to TRBD1. Germline CDR1 MNHEY, CDR2 SVGAGI. V lost 0 bases to trimming and J lost 3 bases; unmatched junction nucleotides: 3. The CDR3 spans 15 residues.

J is TRBJ2-3 and V is TRBV5-1; 8 bases agree with TRBD1. This CDR3 comprises 17 residues. Germline V lookup: CDR1 SGHRS, CDR2 YFSETQ. V trimming: 0 bases; J trimming: 3 bases; junction bases outside the gene matches: 9. For the CDR3, the DNA is TGCGCCAGCAGCTTGGGAGACCGGACAGGGAGGACAGATACGCAGTATTTT. This translates into CASSLGDRTGRTDTQYF.

This rearrangement joins TRBV27 to TRBJ2-2, with 8 positions matching TRBD1. Trimming took 6 bases from V and 0 from J; bases not matched to a gene: 0. The CDR3 is 14 residues long. The V gene's germline CDR1 is MNHEY and CDR2 SMNVEV (reference sequence). CDR3 bases: TGTGCCAGCAGGGGACAGGCGAACACCGGGGAGCTGTTTTTT. Translated, it gives CASRGQANTGELFF.

This clone came up a few times. This rearrangement joins TRBV7-6 to TRBJ1-5; D remains unclear. V was trimmed by 5 bases and J by 5 bases, leaving 10 bases between them. The CDR3 sequence is 13 residues long. Germline V gene data show CDR1 as SGHVS and CDR2 as FNYEAQ. This CDR3 reads CASSPDNYQPQHF. CDR3 nucleotides: TGTGCCAGCAGCCCTGACAACTATCAGCCCCAGCATTTT.

The rearrangement links TRBV4-1 to TRBJ1-1, with D tentatively TRBD1 (6 bases). Trimming removed 1 base from V and 4 bases from J, with 13 bases in between. Germline values: CDR1 MGHRA, CDR2 YSYEKL. The CDR3 consists of 15 residues. The DNA of the CDR3 is TGCGCCAGCAGCCAAGGCTGGGGGGCGGCCACTGAAGCTTTCTTT. This sequence encodes CASSQGWGAATEAFF.

This clone appeared once. The chain couples TRBV27 to TRBJ2-1; D perhaps matches TRBD2 (5 bases). CDR3 size: 14 residues. Looked up from germline, CDR1 is MNHEY and CDR2 is SMNVEV (reference sequence). V lost 5 bases, J lost 7 bases, and 15 bases lay in between. The CDR3 here is CASSPREGWNEQFF. CDR3 DNA: TGTGCCAGCAGTCCCCGGGAAGGGTGGAATGAGCAGTTCTTC.

The genes are TRBV15 and TRBJ2-5; 8 bases are a match to TRBD1. Losses at the gene ends were 1 base for V and 5 bases for J; bases not matched to a gene: 6. The CDR3 length is 15 residues. Germline CDR1 reads LNHNV; CDR2 reads YYDKDF (reference sequence). Here the CDR3 DNA reads TGTGCCACCAGCAGAGGGGCAGGGGGCGGGGAGACCCAGTACTTC. Its protein is CATSRGAGGGETQYF.

The genes are TRBV28 and TRBJ2-5, with 9 bases fitting TRBD1. This CDR3 region has 16 residues. The V segment lost 6 bases and the J segment 5 bases; nucleotides outside the gene matches: 13. CDR1 MDHEN and CDR2 SYDVKM come from the germline V gene. The CDR3, as DNA: TGTGCCAGCAGGTCTCAACAGGGGGCGGAGGGGGAGACCCAGTACTTC. This translates into CASRSQQGAEGETQYF.

The CDR3 reads CASKRTGRTSTNEKLFF. The CDR3, as DNA: TGTGCCAGCAAGAGGACGGGCAGAACCTCAACTAATGAAAAACTGTTTTTT. The gene calls are TRBV2 and TRBJ1-4; D call uncertain. Deletions cut 7 bases from V and 0 bases from J, with 18 bases between. Germline CDR1 SNHLY, CDR2 FYNNEI. The CDR3 consists of 17 residues.

The V and J genes are TRBV19 and TRBJ2-5; 8 bases fit TRBD2. Germline trimming cut 5 bases from V and 5 bases from J; bases unmatched to any gene: 10. This CDR3 region has 15 residues. CDR1 and CDR2 from the germline V gene are LNHDA and SQIVND (reference sequence). The CDR3 nucleotides are TGTGCCAGTAGTGGGGGGACTAGAAGGCGGGAGACCCAGTACTTC. Amino acids: CASSGGTRRRETQYF.

The rearrangement links TRBV7-9 to TRBJ1-1; 7 nucleotides match TRBD1. After removal of 5 bases from V and 0 bases from J, the junction contained 9 bases not matched to a gene. The CDR3 is 16 residues long. From germline, CDR1 is SEHNR and CDR2 FQNEAQ (reference sequence). CDR3 in DNA: TGTGCCAGCAGCCGCCGACAGGGTGTCATGAACACTGAAGCTTTCTTT. Its translation is CASSRRQGVMNTEAFF.

The chain employs TRBV9 and TRBJ2-1, with TRBD2 matching 10 bases. Unmatched junction bases numbered 9, after V lost 6 bases and J lost 9 bases. CDR1 is SGDLS and CDR2 is YYNGEE in the germline V gene. The CDR3 length is 14 residues. CDR3: CASTLTSGSLEQFF. Here the CDR3 DNA reads TGTGCCAGCACTTTGACTAGCGGGTCCCTTGAGCAGTTCTTC.

The V gene is TRBV7-9, the J gene TRBJ1-1; TRBD1 matches at 7 bases. The CDR3 sequence is 13 residues long. V lost 5 bases, J lost 5 bases, and 5 bases stayed unmatched. Germline V gene data show CDR1 as SEHNR and CDR2 as FQNEAQ (reference sequence). In nucleotides, the CDR3 is TGTGCCAGCAGCCAGGAGGGACAGACTGAAGCTTTCTTT. Translation: CASSQEGQTEAFF.